This T cell receptor (beta chain) was found in a study of T cells in Graves' hyperthyroidism and ophthalmopathy. This clonotype was observed a handful of times. Template material for amplifying TCR beta CDR3 regions consisted of RNA transcripts. First-round RT-PCR with HTBI primers amplified the TCR CDR3 region. MiXCR, applied by TCRdb to the multiplex PCR reads, yields one record per CDR3 protein. This sample yields 600,000 or so distinct CDR3 sequences, of which roughly 14% are seen a single time; 9.5% to 15% belongs to the top ten. Material for sequencing was blood. The TCR comes from a woman aged 45-60 years with Graves' ophthalmopathy.

CDR3 bases: TGCGCCAGCAGCCAGCTAACGGACAGCTTTTTGGACTACGAGCAGTACTTC. Amino acids: CASSQLTDSFLDYEQYF. The chain combines TRBV4-1 with TRBJ2-7; D is possibly TRBD1 (6 bases). The V gene's germline CDR1 is MGHRA and CDR2 YSYEKL. Trimming took 3 bases from V and 3 from J, leaving 21 bases between them. The length of the CDR3 is 17 residues.